This TCR beta chain emerged from a study of radiotherapy plus CTLA-4 blockade in lung cancer. Study context: Among patients, over 15% showed objective responses, and 30% to 35% had disease control. Findings and caveats of the study: The study found tumor-derived TCR clones expanded in blood after radiotherapy plus ipilimumab.

Assay used: immunoSEQ multiplex PCR; TCRdb lists only in-frame clones, some missing. Found here are some 71,000 clones, 65% to 85% of them singletons; the top ten hold about a sixth. A word on this clone: Its matching antigen is unknown.

Chemo-refractory metastatic non-small-cell lung cancer patients received focal radiation with ipilimumab CTLA-4 blockade. Sample: peripheral blood, taken from a patient treated with radiotherapy plus ipilimumab. The TCR comes from a human donor with non-small cell lung cancer whose response to radiotherapy plus ipilimumab could not be evaluated. Some clones in this sample may be carry-over from other donors' samples.

The CDR3 region has the DNA TGTGCCAGCAGCGTAGCTACGTCAGGGGGTGCCTGGGGCTACACCTTC. Translation: CASSVATSGGAWGYTF. The chain combines TRBV9 with TRBJ1-2; TRBD1 agrees at 7 bases. The CDR3 runs 16 residues. The V segment lost 0 bases and the J segment 8 bases; nucleotides outside the gene matches: 13. Germline-derived CDR1 and CDR2 are SGDLS and YYNGEE.